Listed below are T cell receptor beta chains from one sample, sequenced in a study of regulatory T cells in long-lasting Graves disease. TCRdb redid the calling of the multiplex PCR reads with MiXCR, one entry per CDR3 protein. The table includes fewer than 450,000 distinct CDR3 sequences, 15% detected once. This same sample was also part of a study on T cells in Graves' hyperthyroidism and ophthalmopathy.

The sample in question was peripheral blood mononuclear cells (PBMCs), obtained at new diagnosis, from a patient treated with antithyroid drugs. These TCRs come from a middle-aged woman with Graves disease. Each CDR3 is given with its conserved first and last residue. Fields, in order: CDR3 protein, CDR3 DNA, V gene, J gene, D gene, clone size. D genes are given only for firm matches. A row's size may be missing; if present it is once, few, many or a size class.

cdr3_aa: CASSSDSYSYNSPLHF
cdr3_nt: TGTGCCAGCAGCTCGGACAGCTATTCCTATAATTCACCCCTCCACTTT
v_call: TRBV11-1
j_call: TRBJ1-6
d_call: -
clone_size: many

cdr3_aa: CASSVGPGQDYEQYF
cdr3_nt: TGTGCCAGCAGCGTAGGACCGGGACAAGACTACGAGCAGTACTTC
v_call: TRBV9
j_call: TRBJ2-7
d_call: -
clone_size: many

cdr3_aa: CASSQGFEQYF
cdr3_nt: TGTGCCAGCAGCCAGGGGTTCGAGCAGTACTTC
v_call: TRBV27
j_call: TRBJ2-7
d_call: -
clone_size: few

cdr3_aa: CATSRERTKSGELFF
cdr3_nt: TGTGCCACCAGCAGAGAAAGGACGAAATCCGGGGAGCTGTTTTTT
v_call: TRBV15
j_call: TRBJ2-2
d_call: -
clone_size: few

cdr3_aa: CASSEHDQPQHF
cdr3_nt: TGTGCCAGCAGCGAACACGATCAGCCCCAGCATTTT
v_call: TRBV3-1
j_call: TRBJ1-5
d_call: -
clone_size: many

cdr3_aa: CSAWLRTGEETQYF
cdr3_nt: TGCAGTGCTTGGCTCAGGACGGGAGAAGAGACCCAGTACTTC
v_call: TRBV20-1
j_call: TRBJ2-5
d_call: -
clone_size: few

cdr3_aa: CASSWGGLAPYEQYF
cdr3_nt: TGTGCCAGCAGCTGGGGGGGGCTAGCGCCCTACGAGCAGTACTTC
v_call: TRBV11-3
j_call: TRBJ2-7
d_call: -
clone_size: -

cdr3_aa: CASNLAGGAETQYF
cdr3_nt: TGCGCCAGCAACCTAGCGGGAGGGGCCGAGACCCAGTACTTC
v_call: TRBV5-1
j_call: TRBJ2-5
d_call: TRBD2
clone_size: many

cdr3_aa: CASSHYRDRSTGELFF
cdr3_nt: TGTGCCAGCAGTCATTACCGGGACAGATCCACCGGGGAGCTGTTTTTT
v_call: TRBV12-3/TRBV12-4
j_call: TRBJ2-2
d_call: TRBD1
clone_size: -

cdr3_aa: CASSTLTSGIVGELFF
cdr3_nt: TGTGCCAGCAGTACCCTGACTAGCGGGATAGTCGGGGAGCTGTTTTTT
v_call: TRBV6-1
j_call: TRBJ2-2
d_call: TRBD2
clone_size: few

cdr3_aa: CATSDRAAHYGYTF
cdr3_nt: TGTGCCACCAGTGACAGGGCCGCCCACTATGGCTACACCTTC
v_call: TRBV24-1
j_call: TRBJ1-2
d_call: -
clone_size: few

cdr3_aa: CSVDIATYNEQFF
cdr3_nt: TGCAGCGTTGATATAGCGACTTACAATGAGCAGTTCTTC
v_call: TRBV29-1
j_call: TRBJ2-1
d_call: -
clone_size: many

cdr3_aa: CASSVGVGGRNEQFF
cdr3_nt: TGTGCCAGCAGCGTAGGAGTGGGCGGTAGGAATGAGCAGTTCTTC
v_call: TRBV9
j_call: TRBJ2-1
d_call: -
clone_size: once

cdr3_aa: CAWRFGGYYGYTF
cdr3_nt: TGTGCCTGGAGGTTCGGGGGATACTATGGCTACACCTTC
v_call: TRBV30
j_call: TRBJ1-2
d_call: -
clone_size: many

cdr3_aa: CASSLGGVHNEQFF
cdr3_nt: TGTGCCAGCAGTTTGGGAGGGGTACACAATGAGCAGTTCTTC
v_call: TRBV12-3/TRBV12-4
j_call: TRBJ2-1
d_call: TRBD2
clone_size: many

cdr3_aa: CATGGEPSYEQYF
cdr3_nt: TGTGCCACAGGGGGGGAACCCTCCTACGAGCAGTACTTC
v_call: TRBV27
j_call: TRBJ2-7
d_call: -
clone_size: few

cdr3_aa: CASSDRVSSYEQYF
cdr3_nt: TGTGCCAGCAGTGACAGGGTTAGTTCCTACGAGCAGTACTTC
v_call: TRBV2
j_call: TRBJ2-7
d_call: -
clone_size: many

cdr3_aa: CASGRFGGGRQDEQFF
cdr3_nt: TGTGCCAGCGGGCGGTTCGGCGGGGGTAGACAGGATGAGCAGTTCTTC
v_call: TRBV11-3
j_call: TRBJ2-1
d_call: -
clone_size: many

cdr3_aa: CASSYPPWVAGMGTDTQYF
cdr3_nt: TGTGCCAGCAGTTACCCCCCGTGGGTAGCGGGAATGGGGACAGATACGCAGTATTTT
v_call: TRBV6-2/TRBV6-3
j_call: TRBJ2-3
d_call: TRBD2
clone_size: many

cdr3_aa: CASSPGTGRRGAEAFF
cdr3_nt: TGTGCCAGCAGTCCCGGGACAGGGAGGCGAGGCGCTGAAGCTTTCTTT
v_call: TRBV28
j_call: TRBJ1-1
d_call: TRBD1
clone_size: many

cdr3_aa: CASSQATSGRAGTGELFF
cdr3_nt: TGTGCCAGCAGCCAAGCTACTAGCGGGAGGGCGGGCACCGGGGAGCTGTTTTTT
v_call: TRBV4-2
j_call: TRBJ2-2
d_call: TRBD2
clone_size: few

cdr3_aa: CASRSQGATDTQYF
cdr3_nt: TGTGCCAGCAGATCACAGGGGGCTACAGATACGCAGTATTTT
v_call: TRBV28
j_call: TRBJ2-3
d_call: TRBD1
clone_size: many

cdr3_aa: CASSQPDLSASYNEQFF
cdr3_nt: TGTGCCAGCAGCCAGCCGGACCTCAGTGCCTCCTACAATGAGCAGTTCTTC
v_call: TRBV28
j_call: TRBJ2-1
d_call: -
clone_size: many

cdr3_aa: CSARGGQSTEAFF
cdr3_nt: TGCAGTGCTAGGGGTGGGCAGAGCACTGAAGCTTTCTTT
v_call: TRBV20-1
j_call: TRBJ1-1
d_call: -
clone_size: -

cdr3_aa: CASSLAWENSPLHF
cdr3_nt: TGTGCCAGCAGCTTAGCGTGGGAGAATTCACCCCTCCACTTT
v_call: TRBV7-9
j_call: TRBJ1-6
d_call: -
clone_size: many

cdr3_aa: CASSLSGRPGSYNEQFF
cdr3_nt: TGTGCCAGCAGCTTGAGCGGGAGGCCGGGGTCCTACAATGAGCAGTTCTTC
v_call: TRBV7-2
j_call: TRBJ2-1
d_call: TRBD2
clone_size: many

cdr3_aa: CATSGWTSGMYEQYF
cdr3_nt: TGTGCCACCAGTGGTTGGACTAGCGGGATGTACGAGCAGTACTTC
v_call: TRBV24-1
j_call: TRBJ2-7
d_call: TRBD2
clone_size: -

cdr3_aa: CASSSRQGGSKNIQYF
cdr3_nt: TGTGCCAGCAGCTCCCGACAGGGCGGTTCCAAAAACATTCAGTACTTC
v_call: TRBV7-6
j_call: TRBJ2-4
d_call: TRBD1
clone_size: -

cdr3_aa: CASGGQRGSYNEQFF
cdr3_nt: TGTGCTAGTGGGGGACAGAGGGGCTCCTACAATGAGCAGTTCTTC
v_call: TRBV12-5
j_call: TRBJ2-1
d_call: TRBD1
clone_size: many

cdr3_aa: CASRPLSANYGYTF
cdr3_nt: TGTGCCAGCAGACCATTGAGTGCTAACTATGGCTACACCTTC
v_call: TRBV27
j_call: TRBJ1-2
d_call: -
clone_size: many

cdr3_aa: CATSDWDSNQPQHF
cdr3_nt: TGTGCCACCAGTGACTGGGACAGCAATCAGCCCCAGCATTTT
v_call: TRBV24-1
j_call: TRBJ1-5
d_call: -
clone_size: many

cdr3_aa: CATSDLLDSSGYTF
cdr3_nt: TGTGCCACCAGTGATTTGCTGGACAGCTCTGGCTACACCTTC
v_call: TRBV24-1
j_call: TRBJ1-2
d_call: -
clone_size: many

cdr3_aa: CASSSSRSSYEQYF
cdr3_nt: TGTGCCAGCAGTTCTAGTAGGAGCTCCTACGAGCAGTACTTC
v_call: TRBV27
j_call: TRBJ2-7
d_call: -
clone_size: few

cdr3_aa: CASSSGSGYGYTF
cdr3_nt: TGTGCCAGCAGCTCAGGGTCGGGATATGGCTACACCTTC
v_call: TRBV7-2
j_call: TRBJ1-2
d_call: -
clone_size: many

cdr3_aa: CASILAGATGELFF
cdr3_nt: TGTGCCAGCATATTAGCGGGAGCTACCGGGGAGCTGTTTTTT
v_call: TRBV7-9
j_call: TRBJ2-2
d_call: TRBD2
clone_size: many

cdr3_aa: CASSSYDRDEQFF
cdr3_nt: TGTGCCAGCAGCTCCTATGACAGGGATGAGCAGTTCTTC
v_call: TRBV14
j_call: TRBJ2-1
d_call: TRBD1
clone_size: few